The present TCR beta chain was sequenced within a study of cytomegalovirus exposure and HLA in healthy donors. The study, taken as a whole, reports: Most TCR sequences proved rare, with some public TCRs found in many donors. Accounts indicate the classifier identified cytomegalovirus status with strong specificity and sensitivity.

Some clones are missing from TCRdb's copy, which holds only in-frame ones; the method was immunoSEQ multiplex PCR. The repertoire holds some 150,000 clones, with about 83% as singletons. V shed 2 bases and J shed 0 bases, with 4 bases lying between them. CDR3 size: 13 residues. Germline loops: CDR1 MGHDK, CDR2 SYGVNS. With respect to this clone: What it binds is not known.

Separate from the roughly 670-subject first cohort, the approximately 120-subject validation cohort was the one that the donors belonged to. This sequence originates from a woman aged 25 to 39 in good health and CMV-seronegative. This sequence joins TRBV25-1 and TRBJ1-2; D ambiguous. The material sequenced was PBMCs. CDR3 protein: CASSESSNYGYTF. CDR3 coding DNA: TGTGCCAGCAGTGAAAGCTCTAACTATGGCTACACCTTC.